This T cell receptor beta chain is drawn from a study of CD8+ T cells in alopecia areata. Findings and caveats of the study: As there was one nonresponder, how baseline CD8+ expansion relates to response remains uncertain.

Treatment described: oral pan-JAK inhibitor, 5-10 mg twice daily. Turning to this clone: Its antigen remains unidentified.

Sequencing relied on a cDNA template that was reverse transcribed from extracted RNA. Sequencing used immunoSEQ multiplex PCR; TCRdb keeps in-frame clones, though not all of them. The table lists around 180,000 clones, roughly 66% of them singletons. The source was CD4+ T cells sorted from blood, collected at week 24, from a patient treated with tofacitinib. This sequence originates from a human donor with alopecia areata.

The CDR3 DNA sequence: TGTGCCAGCTCACCCAACTATGGCTACACCTTC. Residues: CASSPNYGYTF. The chain recombines TRBV18 with TRBJ1-2; D is ambiguous. V lost 3 bases, J lost 2 bases, and 1 base lay in between. Germline assignment: CDR1 KGHSH and CDR2 LQKENI. The CDR3 is made up of 11 amino acids.